This is a list of T cell receptor beta chains from one sample in a study of T cell changes during pregnancy in multiple sclerosis. Here immunoSEQ multiplex PCR was the method, and the copy in TCRdb shows in-frame clones only, minus some. Of around 66,000 clones in the sample, 91% were seen once. This specimen was peripheral blood, taken in the third trimester of pregnancy. Source of these receptors: a female donor in good health, enrolled as a control in a pregnancy study. CDR3s include the opening cysteine and the closing phenylalanine or tryptophan. The D gene is left open where the match is weak. Only part of the rows carry a size: once, few, many, or a class if the clone is expanded.

v_call	clone_size	d_call	j_call	cdr3_aa	cdr3_nt
TRBV2	-	TRBD1	TRBJ1-1	CASSDERTGVGMNTEAFF	TGTGCCAGCAGTGATGAGAGAACAGGGGTAGGGATGAACACTGAAGCTTTCTTT
TRBV6-6	-	-	TRBJ1-6	CASSRGDGTVDSPLHF	TGTGCCAGCAGTCGCGGGGACGGAACTGTTGATTCACCCCTCCACTTT
TRBV4-1	-	-	TRBJ1-1	CASSPDQVNTEAFF	TGCGCCAGCAGCCCCGACCAGGTGAACACTGAAGCTTTCTTT
TRBV13	-	TRBD1	TRBJ1-3	CASSLRTGGNTIYF	TGTGCCAGCAGCTTAAGGACAGGCGGAAACACCATATATTTT
TRBV18	-	TRBD1	TRBJ1-4	CASSAQTGRGEKLFF	TGTGCCAGCTCAGCGCAGACAGGGAGAGGTGAAAAACTGTTTTTT
TRBV11-3	-	TRBD1	TRBJ2-5	CASSRTGEETQYF	TGTGCCAGCAGCCGCACAGGGGAAGAGACCCAGTACTTC
TRBV10-1	-	TRBD2	TRBJ2-2	CASSPGLAGSRVTGELFF	TGCGCCAGCAGTCCGGGACTAGCGGGGTCCCGTGTCACCGGGGAGCTGTTTTTT
TRBV27	-	-	TRBJ1-2	CASTPDRRFGYTF	TGTGCCAGCACCCCTGACCGGCGGTTTGGCTACACCTTC
TRBV27	-	TRBD1	TRBJ1-5	CASSPRQGNQPQHF	TGTGCCAGCAGTCCAAGACAGGGGAATCAGCCCCAGCATTTT
TRBV9	few	-	TRBJ2-1	CASSVAVQSDEQFF	TGTGCCAGCAGCGTAGCCGTACAGTCCGATGAGCAGTTCTTC
TRBV9	-	TRBD2	TRBJ2-2	CASSPGGMKELFF	TGTGCCAGCAGCCCGGGGGGAATGAAGGAGCTGTTTTTT
TRBV7-9	-	TRBD1	TRBJ2-2	CASSTDPTGTGSGELFF	TGTGCCAGCAGCACTGACCCAACCGGGACAGGGAGCGGGGAGCTGTTTTTT
TRBV25-1	-	-	TRBJ2-7	CASSGRQTLNSYEQYF	TGTGCCAGCAGTGGAAGACAGACTCTAAACTCCTACGAGCAGTACTTC
TRBV6-6	-	TRBD1	TRBJ1-1	CASRGTGNTEAFF	TGTGCCAGCAGGGGGACAGGGAACACTGAAGCTTTCTTT
TRBV6-5	-	TRBD1	TRBJ2-1	CASSSTGGGEQFF	TGTGCCAGCAGCAGCACAGGGGGCGGTGAGCAGTTCTTC
TRBV6-5	-	-	TRBJ1-1	CASNRGMNTEAFF	TGTGCCAGCAATAGGGGGATGAACACTGAAGCTTTCTTT
TRBV20-1	-	-	TRBJ1-6	CSALRSMRLHF	TGCAGTGCTCTCCGAAGCATGCGGCTCCACTTT
TRBV2	few	TRBD2	TRBJ2-2	CASSATPGLITGELFF	TGTGCCAGCAGTGCCACCCCGGGACTAATCACCGGGGAGCTGTTTTTT
TRBV7-9	few	-	TRBJ1-1	CASNSVMNTEAFF	TGTGCCAGTAACAGTGTAATGAACACTGAAGCTTTCTTT
TRBV6-6	-	TRBD1	TRBJ1-5	CASSLQGARQPQHF	TGTGCCAGCAGCCTACAGGGGGCCCGTCAGCCCCAGCATTTT
TRBV7-9	-	TRBD2	TRBJ2-7	CASSPSGPPPYEQYF	TGTGCCAGCAGTCCTAGCGGCCCGCCGCCCTACGAGCAGTACTTC
TRBV19	-	-	TRBJ2-7	CASRSREGEQYF	TGTGCCAGTAGGAGTCGAGAGGGCGAGCAGTACTTC
TRBV28	once	-	TRBJ2-7	CASSFVRDVPSYEQYF	TGTGCCAGCAGTTTCGTGCGGGATGTACCTTCCTACGAGCAGTACTTC
TRBV6-4	-	-	TRBJ1-1	CASRAGFDTEAFF	TGTGCCAGCAGGGCAGGATTTGATACTGAAGCTTTCTTT
TRBV27	-	TRBD1	TRBJ1-2	CASSPKTGNHGYTF	TGTGCCAGCAGTCCAAAGACAGGGAATCATGGCTACACCTTC
TRBV7-2	-	TRBD1	TRBJ1-4	CASSPLTGRNEKLFF	TGTGCCAGCAGCCCTTTGACAGGGCGTAATGAAAAACTGTTTTTT
TRBV4-1	-	TRBD2	TRBJ2-3	CASSQGSGRVHTQYF	TGCGCCAGCAGCCAAGGTAGCGGGAGGGTGCATACGCAGTATTTT
TRBV4-1	-	TRBD1	TRBJ2-7	CASSQRTPGQGAYEQYF	TGCGCCAGCAGCCAGAGAACTCCGGGGCAGGGGGCCTACGAGCAGTACTTC
TRBV28	-	TRBD1	TRBJ1-1	CAIRTGGWVTEAFF	TGTGCCATCCGGACAGGGGGTTGGGTCACTGAAGCTTTCTTT
TRBV15	-	TRBD2	TRBJ2-1	CATSVPGLAGGPRNEQFF	TGTGCCACCAGTGTCCCGGGACTAGCGGGAGGGCCTCGGAATGAGCAGTTCTTC
TRBV15	-	TRBD1	TRBJ1-1	CATSSPGGKGNTEAFF	TGTGCCACCAGCTCCCCAGGGGGCAAGGGGAACACTGAAGCTTTCTTT
TRBV7-9	once	-	TRBJ2-1	CASSHQGDEQFF	TGTGCCAGCAGCCACCAGGGCGATGAGCAGTTCTTC
TRBV29-1	-	-	TRBJ1-2	CSVGVGPAASNYGYTF	TGCAGCGTGGGCGTTGGGCCAGCCGCCTCTAACTATGGCTACACCTTC
TRBV10-3	-	TRBD1	TRBJ1-5	CATGGTVNQPQHF	TGTGCCACCGGAGGGACAGTTAATCAGCCCCAGCATTTT
TRBV5-6	-	TRBD1	TRBJ2-7	CASSQGTAEQYF	TGTGCCAGCAGCCAGGGGACAGCTGAGCAGTACTTC
TRBV4-1	-	-	TRBJ1-2	CASSQERVTRGYTF	TGCGCCAGCAGCCAAGAACGGGTGACTCGGGGGTACACCTTC
TRBV9	once	-	TRBJ1-6	CASSVSGYSPLHF	TGTGCCAGCAGCGTATCAGGGTATTCACCCCTCCACTTT
TRBV7-9	-	TRBD2	TRBJ2-1	CASSPLAGGVNEQFF	TGTGCCAGCAGCCCCCTAGCGGGGGGGGTCAATGAGCAGTTCTTC
TRBV20-1	-	-	TRBJ2-7	CSASNSIEQYF	TGCAGTGCTAGTAATAGTATCGAGCAGTACTTC
TRBV5-1	-	TRBD2	TRBJ2-2	CASFGTSGYPGELFF	TGCGCCAGCTTTGGGACTAGCGGCTACCCCGGGGAGCTGTTTTTT
TRBV7-7	-	TRBD1	TRBJ2-2	CASSSSGTGGGELFF	TGTGCTAGCAGCTCGTCCGGGACAGGGGGCGGGGAGCTGTTTTTT
TRBV7-7	-	TRBD2	TRBJ2-7	CASSLSWGGTYEQYF	TGTGCTAGCAGCTTGTCCTGGGGGGGAACCTACGAGCAGTACTTC
TRBV6-6	-	-	TRBJ1-2	CASSRPIQGPSYGYTF	TGTGCCAGCAGTCGCCCCATTCAGGGGCCAAGCTATGGCTACACCTTC
TRBV18	-	-	TRBJ1-6	CASSPIQGGGYNSPLHF	TGTGCCAGCTCACCGATACAGGGTGGAGGATATAATTCACCCCTCCACTTT
TRBV19	-	-	TRBJ1-1	CASTRTVFMNTEAFF	TGTGCCAGTACTCGGACAGTTTTTATGAACACTGAAGCTTTCTTT
TRBV11-1	-	TRBD2	TRBJ2-7	CASKNTGGYEQYF	TGTGCCAGCAAAAATACGGGGGGATACGAGCAGTACTTC
TRBV28	-	-	TRBJ1-5	CASSFADNQPQHF	TGTGCCAGCAGTTTCGCAGACAATCAGCCCCAGCATTTT
TRBV28	once	-	TRBJ2-7	CASSLPPGRHEQYF	TGTGCCAGCTCCCTGCCCCCAGGGCGCCACGAGCAGTACTTC
TRBV29-1	-	TRBD2	TRBJ2-2	CSVGVASGSITGELFF	TGCAGCGTTGGAGTGGCTAGCGGGAGTATCACCGGGGAGCTGTTTTTT
TRBV5-5	-	TRBD1	TRBJ1-1	CASRSDRANTEAFF	TGTGCCAGCAGATCGGACAGGGCGAACACTGAAGCTTTCTTT
TRBV7-3	-	-	TRBJ2-5	CASSQASGAQYF	TGTGCCAGCAGCCAAGCGTCGGGGGCCCAGTACTTC
TRBV6-1	many	-	TRBJ1-6	CASSESGEGSPLHF	TGTGCCAGCAGTGAATCAGGTGAAGGCTCACCCCTCCACTTT
TRBV5-6	few	TRBD2	TRBJ2-7	CASSLAGSRGGSYEQYF	TGTGCCAGCAGCTTGGCCGGTTCGCGGGGGGGCTCCTACGAGCAGTACTTC